This T cell receptor (beta chain) originates from a study of CD8+CD57+ T cells in acquired aplastic anemia. Study observations and caveats: The study identified more than 25 CD8+ CDR3 sequences shared by patients and controls.

The patients chosen for sequencing had shown expansion of CD8+CD57+ cells (detected by flow cytometry). Every patient was diagnosed with severe acquired aplastic anemia. The blood sampling took place in patients who had so far received no therapy. The germline V gene has CDR1 SQVTM and CDR2 ANQGSEA. This CDR3 region has 11 residues. Deletions cut 6 bases from V and 8 bases from J, with 11 bases between. It was genomic DNA that served as the template for profiling TCR beta VDJ and CDR3. MiXCR, run by TCRdb on the reads, gives a single entry per CDR3 protein. Among around 430,000 distinct CDR3 sequences listed, around 30% were seen once. This clonotype appeared many times. Its matching antigen is unknown.

This clonotype originated in a human donor with aplastic anemia. V is TRBV29-1 and J is TRBJ2-1; D is perhaps TRBD2 (5 bases). Sequencing input: sorted CD4+, CD8+, or CD8+CD57+ T cells (not recorded which) from PBMCs. The CDR3, as DNA: TGCAGCGTCCAACTAGGCCATGAGCAGTTCTTC. This sequence encodes CSVQLGHEQFF.